This T cell receptor beta chain appears in the sequencing data of a study of blood T cells in healthy people across ages. General study points: Using unsorted PBMCs precluded a conclusive naive versus antigen-experienced comparison. The CMV status of each donor remained undetermined, and this could have confounded shifts in expanded clonotypes. It was found that TCR beta diversity correlated strongly with the percentage of naive T cells.

The CDR3 length is 15 residues. Germline loops: CDR1 MNHEY, CDR2 SVGAGI. Trimming shortened V by 3 bases and J by 6 bases, and 18 bases separated the two germline ends. For the second PCR, which ran for about 7 to 11 cycles, a sample-barcoded 5' primer and a J-beta primer mix were used. Each of the cDNA molecules was tagged by a template-switch adaptor with 12 random nucleotides. MiXCR was run by TCRdb on the 5' RACE reads, yielding one entry per CDR3 protein. The table has 1.5 million to 2 million distinct CDR3 sequences, about 30% seen once; the top ten hold 7.7%. This clonotype was observed at least ten times. What it binds is not known.

Sequenced sample: blood. The rearrangement uses TRBV6-5 and TRBJ2-7; D is possibly TRBD1 or TRBD2 (6 bases each). The TCR comes from a woman aged 30 to 39 in good health. CDR3 sequence reads: CASSYRPGAVSEQYF. The DNA of the CDR3 is TGTGCCAGCAGTTATAGGCCGGGGGCGGTCTCCGAGCAGTACTTC.